This T cell receptor beta chain was recovered during a study of cytomegalovirus exposure and HLA in healthy donors. Findings of the study overall: Among the sequence variants, a highly shared cluster was likely an artifact of sequencing.

This clone was recorded only once. Its antigen is currently unknown. V was shortened by 4 bases and J by 1 base, with 11 bases between the two germline ends. The CDR3 extends over 14 amino acids. CDR1 SGHNT and CDR2 YYREEE come from the germline V gene (reference sequence). The PCR made use of 60 Vbeta and 13 Jbeta primers. Sequenced by immunoSEQ multiplex PCR; TCRdb stores in-frame clones only, minus some. The sample lists under 200,000 clones, 79% occurring once. This rearrangement joins TRBV5-4 to TRBJ1-1, with TRBD1 as a possible D gene (5 bases). This TCR came from a woman between 45 and 65 years old in good health and CMV-seronegative. The sample was PBMCs. The CDR3 DNA follows: TGTGCCAGCAGCCCCCTGGGGGGGAACACTGAAGCTTTCTTT. It translates to CASSPLGGNTEAFF.